This TCR beta chain was sequenced for a study of Graves' ophthalmopathy and Graves' hyperthyroidism (dated by TCRdb to between 2017 and 2018). Looking at the study overall: Hyperthyroidism was considered stable if no progression to ophthalmopathy occurred within 18 months of follow-up. In total, 135 blood samples were TCR-sequenced: 40 to 45 ophthalmopathy, about 75 hyperthyroidism and some 17 hyperthyroidism-to-ophthalmopathy patients. The study used TCR beta repertoire signatures to distinguish Graves' ophthalmopathy from Graves' hyperthyroidism and to predict progression to ophthalmopathy. After sampling, hyperthyroidism patients received methimazole starting at 30 mg daily, and ophthalmopathy patients received high-dose intravenous methylprednisolone. T-cell repertoires of thyroid tissue and blood were compared in more than 5 hyperthyroidism patients. The independent validation cohort included under 20 hyperthyroidism patients plus 17 patients who later progressed from hyperthyroidism to ophthalmopathy. To explore V-J signatures distinguishing ophthalmopathy from hyperthyroidism, a discovery set of around 97 patients (roughly 45 ophthalmopathy, 57 stable hyperthyroidism) was enrolled. Here is what the overall study found, with its caveats: Most expanded thyroid clonotypes with a frequency above 0.001 also appeared in blood, which suggests that blood repertoires may reflect the immune response in the thyroid. The 13-signature model separated ophthalmopathy from stable hyperthyroidism with approximately 88% sensitivity and around 84% specificity in cross-validation, and 80%/75% in the test set. Sample size was not predetermined statistically, and investigators were not blinded to group allocation. In validation, the model predicted ophthalmopathy progression with about 71% sensitivity and roughly 72% specificity; some 13 predicted patients were CT-confirmed with GO in a median of about 6.1 months.

Spanning cysteine to phenylalanine, the CDR3 consists of 14 amino acids. Only the CDR3 DNA stays, 42 bases, in frame from base 1. V loses 2 bases of germline sequence and J loses 4 bases, and the interval between the two ends is 11 bases. The germline V gene specifies SGHTA as CDR1 and FQGNSA as CDR2. The hyperthyroidism patients were 18 to 65 years old and newly diagnosed, with a disease duration of less than 2 months. Anyone with other autoimmune diseases, uncontrolled infections, pregnancy or lactation was excluded from the study. Diagnosis was based on clinical symptoms, serum thyroxine, TRAb, thyroid ultrasound and orbital computed tomography. Total RNA was extracted with Trizol reagent and quality-checked on an Agilent 2100 Bioanalyzer. This clonotype has at least ten counts. What this receptor recognizes is not known. It has no much larger one-base neighbor in the sample; base qualities were not kept.

For repertoire sequencing, TCR beta CDR3 regions were amplified from RNA transcripts. The first round was an RT-PCR using HTBI primers with the Qiagen OneStep RT-PCR kit, and this first round was followed by a second-round multiplex PCR, then size selection and purification. Libraries were sequenced paired-end with 100 bp reads on an Illumina HiSeq2000. Concerning the study's data processing: SOAPnuke was used for read processing, and reads with adapters, uncalled bases, a mean Phred below 15, or no exact constant-primer or identifier match were discarded. COPE v1.2.5 was used to merge high-quality paired reads. Each unique nucleotide sequence was defined as a clonotype, and clonotypes were aligned to IMGT TRB V, D and J references with MiTCR v1.1. The analysis was limited to V-J combinations with a frequency above 0.0001, which together covered 99.2% of the repertoires. A TCR clonal expansion and chaos score per V-J combination was defined as the ratio of F50 clonal expansion to chaos observed in the TCRdist matrix. Welch's t-statistics and random forest were used to reduce the features to about a dozen V-J combinations, which were then used as input to a naive Bayes classifier. The similarity between thyroid and blood repertoires was quantified using the Morisita-Horn index. TCRdb redid the processing of the public reads, applying fastp at Q25 and MiXCR, and retained in-frame beta chains. Every distinct CDR3 protein forms one entry, paired with its most common genes and DNA. TCRdb's processing, not the authors', yielded these V and J calls. For this sample there are over a million distinct CDR3 sequences; roughly 35% appear just once. Over 8.5% of the sample belongs to the ten largest clones.

The sequenced sample was peripheral blood or thyroid tissue (not recorded which). The TCR sequence derives from an adult man with Graves' hyperthyroidism. The chain links TRBV7-2 with TRBJ1-2, with the D gene too uncertain to name. The DNA reads TGTGCCAGCAGCTTAACATTCGGCCCCTATGGCTACACCTTC. Its protein is CASSLTFGPYGYTF.